This passage covers 18 T cell receptor beta chains from one sample sequenced in a study of cytomegalovirus exposure and HLA in healthy donors. Some clones are missing from TCRdb's copy, which holds only in-frame ones; the method was immunoSEQ multiplex PCR. This table has about 160,000 clones, approximately 87% appearing once. The sample taken for sequencing was PBMCs. The receptors derive from a woman in her thirties in good health and CMV-seronegative.

This chain uses TRBV5-4 with TRBJ1-3; D not resolved. Germline CDR1 SGHNT, CDR2 YYREEE (reference sequence). The CDR3 extends over 13 amino acids. Trimming took off 5 bases at V and 1 base at J, with 7 bases between the two ends. CDR3 sequence reads: CASRPSSGNTIYF. The CDR3 bases are TGTGCCAGCAGACCCAGTTCTGGAAACACCATATATTTT.

V usage is TRBV4-3 and J usage is TRBJ1-4; 7 bases match TRBD1. The CDR3 sequence is 15 residues long. V trimming: 0 bases; J trimming: 3 bases; junction bases outside the gene matches: 1. Germline V lookup: CDR1 LGHNA, CDR2 YSLEER. CDR3 in DNA: TGCGCCAGCAGCCAAGATACAGGGGCTAATGAAAAACTGTTTTTT. This codes for CASSQDTGANEKLFF.

CDR3 coding DNA: TGTGCCAGCAGCTTAATGGCGAGTTTATGGAATGAGCAGTTCTTC. Translated: CASSLMASLWNEQFF. V is TRBV7-8 and J is TRBJ2-1, with unresolved D. The length of the CDR3 is 15 residues. V dropped 2 bases and J dropped 7 bases, with 15 bases sitting between them. From germline, CDR1 is SGHVS and CDR2 FQNEAQ.

The chain carries TRBV28 and TRBJ1-1, with D possibly TRBD1 on 5 matching bases. Trimming cost V 7 bases and J 4 bases, with 16 bases left between them. Germline-derived CDR1 and CDR2 are MDHEN and SYDVKM. CDR3 length equals 14 residues. Here the CDR3 DNA reads TGTGCCAGCACCCCCCCCGGGGGTTCCACTGAAGCTTTCTTT. Encoded protein: CASTPPGGSTEAFF.

This chain joins TRBV27 and TRBJ2-7; D unclear. CDR1 is MNHEY, CDR2 SMNVEV, per germline (reference sequence). Trimming took off 5 bases at V and 5 bases at J, with 22 bases between the two ends. The CDR3 runs 16 residues. The CDR3 loop reads CASSLIPGQSTDEQYF. CDR3 bases: TGTGCCAGCAGTCTAATTCCGGGCCAAAGCACCGACGAGCAGTACTTC.

This chain links TRBV5-4 with TRBJ2-3; TRBD2 aligns across 14 bases. V dropped 4 bases and J dropped 5; count of bases not matched to a gene: 3. Looked up from germline, CDR1 is SGHNT and CDR2 is YYREEE (reference sequence). This CDR3 contains 15 residues. CDR3 DNA: TGTGCCAGCAGCGTGGGACTAGCGGGGGAAGATACGCAGTATTTT. Amino acids: CASSVGLAGEDTQYF. Drawing the rest from reference TRBV5-4 and TRBJ2-3, the complete variable domain is ETGVTQSPTHLIKTRGQQVTLRCSSQSGHNTVSWYQQALGQGPQFIFQYYREEENGRGNFPPRFSGLQFPNYSSELNVNALELDDSALYLCASSVGLAGEDTQYFGPGTRLTVL.

The chain is built from TRBV5-1 and TRBJ1-1, with a weak D call TRBD1 (5 bases). The germline gives CDR1 SGHRS, CDR2 YFSETQ. Trimming cost V 2 bases and J 6 bases, with 14 bases left between them. The CDR3 spans 14 residues. The CDR3 here is CASSFGTQPPEAFF. The CDR3 DNA reads as TGCGCCAGCAGCTTCGGGACGCAACCACCTGAAGCTTTCTTT.

V and J are TRBV4-3 and TRBJ1-5, with unresolved D. The CDR3 extends over 16 amino acids. Looked up from germline, CDR1 is LGHNA and CDR2 is YSLEER. Deletions cut 0 bases from V and 5 bases from J, with 14 bases between. As DNA, the CDR3 is TGCGCCAGCAGCCAAGATATTAGGGAATACGATCAGCCCCAGCATTTT. Translation gives CASSQDIREYDQPQHF.

This chain joins TRBV7-6 and TRBJ1-4, with D tentatively TRBD1 (6 bases). CDR3 length: 14 residues. The V and J ends lost 2 bases and 8 bases respectively, with 12 bases between them. The germline CDR1 and CDR2 sequences are SGHVS and FNYEAQ. The CDR3 reads CASSLTQGYEKLFF. The CDR3 coding sequence is TGTGCCAGCAGCTTAACACAGGGATACGAAAAACTGTTTTTT.

This chain connects TRBV7-9 to TRBJ2-5; possible D gene TRBD2, 5 bases. The V gene lost 6 bases and the J gene lost 3 bases, with 17 bases spanning the gap. Germline values: CDR1 SEHNR, CDR2 FQNEAQ (reference sequence). The length of the CDR3 is 15 residues. The CDR3 nucleotides read TGTGCCAGCAGGCCCTGGGCGGGTGAAGAAGAGACCCAGTACTTC. Translating gives CASRPWAGEEETQYF. Filled out from reference TRBV7-9 and TRBJ2-5, the complete variable domain reads DTGVSQNPRHKITKRGQNVTFRCDPISEHNRLYWYRQTLGQGPEFLTYFQNEAQLEKSRLLSDRFSAERPKGSFSTLEIQRTEQGDSAMYLCASRPWAGEEETQYFGPGTRLLVL.

This clone was detected once. The chain carries TRBV20-1 and TRBJ1-2; D unclear. Trimming cost V 5 bases and J 2 bases, with 3 bases left between them. This CDR3 region has 10 residues. The germline V gene encodes CDR1 DFQATT and CDR2 SNEGSKA (reference sequence). The CDR3: CSAPNYGYTF. Written as DNA, the CDR3 is TGCAGTGCTCCGAACTATGGCTACACCTTC.

The chain couples TRBV28 to TRBJ1-2; 10 nucleotides agree with TRBD1. Germline CDR1 and CDR2: MDHEN and SYDVKM. The V gene end was trimmed by 6 bases and the J gene end by 2 bases; junction bases not matched to a gene: 12. The CDR3 has 17 residues. In DNA, the CDR3 is TGTGCCAGCAGCCCCAGGCCCGGGACAGGGGACAACTATGGCTACACCTTC. Translation: CASSPRPGTGDNYGYTF.

The chain combines TRBV7-2 with TRBJ1-6; 7 nucleotides line up with TRBD1. This CDR3 comprises 14 residues. CDR1 and CDR2 (germline): SGHTA, FQGNSA. V trimming: 1 base; J trimming: 9 bases; junction bases outside the gene matches: 3. CDR3 sequence: CASSLDQGGSPLHF. Written as DNA, the CDR3 is TGTGCCAGCAGCTTAGACCAGGGGGGTTCACCCCTCCACTTT.

This chain uses TRBV16 with TRBJ2-7, with TRBD1 matching over 11 bases. The V and J ends lost 1 base and 6 bases, in that order; junction bases with no gene match: 8. CDR3 length: 16 amino acids. In germline, CDR1 is KGHSY, CDR2 FQNENV. The CDR3 spells CASSQFAGQGVSEQYF. CDR3 DNA: TGTGCCAGCAGCCAATTCGCGGGACAGGGGGTTAGCGAGCAGTACTTC.

This chain joins TRBV27 and TRBJ2-7, with D perhaps TRBD1 or TRBD2 (5 bases each). There are 15 residues in the CDR3. CDR1 is MNHEY and CDR2 is SMNVEV in the germline V gene (reference sequence). V lost 2 bases, J lost 7 bases, and 18 bases lay in between. This chain's CDR3 is CASSLGGIPAGEQYF. As DNA, the CDR3 is TGTGCCAGCAGTTTAGGGGGAATCCCCGCGGGTGAGCAGTACTTC.

The chain uses TRBV4-3 and TRBJ2-5; no clear D gene. The CDR3 loop spans 15 amino acids. Trimming took off 2 bases at V and 1 base at J, with 11 bases between the two ends. Germline CDR1 is LGHNA and CDR2 is YSLEER. The CDR3 loop reads CASSQWGQPQETQYF. CDR3 bases: TGCGCCAGCAGCCAATGGGGTCAACCCCAAGAGACCCAGTACTTC.

This chain joins TRBV7-3 and TRBJ2-5, with TRBD1 as a possible D gene (6 bases). Germline CDR1 is SGHTA and CDR2 is FQGTGA. The CDR3 runs 14 residues. V was trimmed by 6 bases and J by 4 bases, leaving 15 bases between them. The DNA for the CDR3 is TGTGCCAGCAGTCCACAGGGTTTAGGAGAGACCCAGTACTTC. Residues: CASSPQGLGETQYF.

This chain uses TRBV28 with TRBJ2-5; D unclear. The germline V gene encodes CDR1 MDHEN and CDR2 SYDVKM. Trimming took 10 bases from V and 7 from J, leaving 19 bases between them. This CDR3 region has 13 residues. CDR3: CATKPGNWVTQYF. The CDR3 DNA reads as TGTGCCACCAAGCCAGGCAATTGGGTGACCCAGTACTTC.